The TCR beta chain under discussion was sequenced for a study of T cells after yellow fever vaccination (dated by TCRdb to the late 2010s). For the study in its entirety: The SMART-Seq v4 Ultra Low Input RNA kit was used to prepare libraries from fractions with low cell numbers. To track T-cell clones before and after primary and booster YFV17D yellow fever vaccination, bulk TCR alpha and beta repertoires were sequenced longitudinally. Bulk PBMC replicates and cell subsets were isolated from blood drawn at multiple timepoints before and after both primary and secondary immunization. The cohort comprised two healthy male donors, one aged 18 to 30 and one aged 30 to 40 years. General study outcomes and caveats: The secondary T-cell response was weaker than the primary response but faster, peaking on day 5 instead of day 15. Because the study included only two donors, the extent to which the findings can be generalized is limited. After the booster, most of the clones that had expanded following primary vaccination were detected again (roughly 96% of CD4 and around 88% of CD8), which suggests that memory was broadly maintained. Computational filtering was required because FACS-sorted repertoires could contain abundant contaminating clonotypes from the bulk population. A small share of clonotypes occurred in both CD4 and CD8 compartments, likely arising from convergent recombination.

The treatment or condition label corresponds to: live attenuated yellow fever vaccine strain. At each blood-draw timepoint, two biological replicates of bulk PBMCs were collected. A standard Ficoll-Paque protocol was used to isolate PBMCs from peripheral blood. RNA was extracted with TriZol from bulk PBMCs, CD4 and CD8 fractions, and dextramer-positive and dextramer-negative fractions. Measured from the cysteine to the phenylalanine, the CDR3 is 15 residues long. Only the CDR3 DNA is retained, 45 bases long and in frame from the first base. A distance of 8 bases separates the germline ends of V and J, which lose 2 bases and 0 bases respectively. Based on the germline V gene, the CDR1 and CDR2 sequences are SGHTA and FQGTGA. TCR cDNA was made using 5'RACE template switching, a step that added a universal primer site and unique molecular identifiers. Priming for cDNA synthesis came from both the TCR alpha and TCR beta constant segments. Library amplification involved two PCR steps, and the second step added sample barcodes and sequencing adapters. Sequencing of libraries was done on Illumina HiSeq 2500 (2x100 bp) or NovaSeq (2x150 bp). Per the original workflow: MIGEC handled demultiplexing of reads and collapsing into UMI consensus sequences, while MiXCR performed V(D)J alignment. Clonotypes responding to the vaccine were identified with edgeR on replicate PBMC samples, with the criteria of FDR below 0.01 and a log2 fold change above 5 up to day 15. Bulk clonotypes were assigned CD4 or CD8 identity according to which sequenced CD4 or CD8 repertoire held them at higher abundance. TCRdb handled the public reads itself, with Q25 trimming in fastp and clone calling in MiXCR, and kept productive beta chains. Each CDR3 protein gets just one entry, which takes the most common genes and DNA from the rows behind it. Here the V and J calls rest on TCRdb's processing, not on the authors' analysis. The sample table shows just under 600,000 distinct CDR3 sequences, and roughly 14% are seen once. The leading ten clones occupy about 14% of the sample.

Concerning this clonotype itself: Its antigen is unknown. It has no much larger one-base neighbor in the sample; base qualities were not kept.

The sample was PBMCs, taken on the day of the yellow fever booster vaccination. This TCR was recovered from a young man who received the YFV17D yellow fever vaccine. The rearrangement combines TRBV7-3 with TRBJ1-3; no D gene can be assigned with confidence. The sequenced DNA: TGTGCCAGCAGCTTACACGGAGACTCTGGAAACACCATATATTTT. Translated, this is CASSLHGDSGNTIYF.